The rows below give T cell receptor beta chains drawn from one sample of a study of beta chain features in type 1 diabetes. Only in-frame clones appear in the TCRdb table, and some are missing; sequencing was by immunoSEQ multiplex PCR. The table includes about 290,000 clones, under 8.5% detected once. Material: central memory CD4+ T cells from blood. The source is a woman aged 18-29 years in good health. Both conserved end residues are part of each CDR3. The order of the fields is CDR3 length, clone size, V gene, J gene, CDR3 protein. Clone size, where shown, is once, few, many, or a class for clones that have expanded.

14	-	TRBV19	TRBJ2-4	CASSRLTGTTIQYF
15	many	TRBV9	TRBJ2-1	CASSVASVTYNEQFF
12	-	TRBV2	TRBJ2-7	CASRATSYEQYF
14	few	TRBV27	TRBJ2-6	CASSLGSGANVLTF
14	many	TRBV5-4	TRBJ2-2	CASSPSGLTGELFF
12	few	TRBV14	TRBJ1-2	CASSRIGSGYTF
16	few	TRBV5-6	TRBJ1-1	CASSFGTGGMNTEAFF
17	few	TRBV7-3	TRBJ2-1	CASSLTGVFDAYNEQFF
15	-	TRBV28	TRBJ2-2	CASSPWTGPTGELFF
13	-	TRBV9	TRBJ2-3	CASSARITDTQYF